Listed here are 18 T cell receptor beta chains from one sample, sequenced in a study of cytomegalovirus exposure and HLA in healthy donors. 13 Jbeta primers and 60 Vbeta primers were used for the PCR. Libraries were prepared by immunoSEQ multiplex PCR; TCRdb keeps only in-frame clonotypes and omits some of them. This repertoire shows some 150,000 clones, about four fifths found once; its top ten account for around 14%. Input material: PBMCs. The receptors here all came from a woman between 45 and 65 years old in good health and CMV-seronegative.

The DNA for the CDR3 is TGTGCCAGCAGCCAAGGGGATACTGAAGCTTTCTTT. Translating it yields CASSQGDTEAFF. This chain connects TRBV9 to TRBJ1-1, with D perhaps TRBD1 (5 bases). The CDR3 runs 12 residues. The ends were cut back, 4 bases at V and 5 bases at J, with 9 bases in the middle. In germline, CDR1 is SGDLS, CDR2 YYNGEE.

The rearrangement joins TRBV5-4 to TRBJ1-2; 8 bases are shared with TRBD1. The V gene end was trimmed by 5 bases and the J gene end by 2 bases; junction bases not matched to a gene: 2. The germline CDR1 and CDR2 sequences are SGHNT and YYREEE (reference sequence). This CDR3 spans 13 amino acids. The CDR3 sequence: CASSRTGNYGYTF. The CDR3 bases are TGTGCCAGCAGTCGGACAGGGAACTATGGCTACACCTTC.

The CDR3 sequence: CASSLNPPSSGSYEQYF. For the CDR3, the DNA is TGTGCCAGCAGCTTAAACCCGCCTTCTAGCGGGAGCTACGAGCAGTACTTC. The chain employs TRBV7-2 and TRBJ2-7; 10 nucleotides line up with TRBD2. After removal of 2 bases from V and 3 bases from J, the junction contained 10 bases not matched to a gene. Germline lookup yields CDR1 SGHTA and CDR2 FQGNSA. The CDR3 totals 17 residues.

V is TRBV7-9 and J is TRBJ2-5; 7 nucleotides agree with TRBD1. In germline, CDR1 is SEHNR, CDR2 FQNEAQ (reference sequence). V was clipped by 5 bases and J by 5 bases; unmatched bases: 5. The CDR3 contains 13 residues. The CDR3 DNA reads as TGTGCCAGCAGCCCAGGGACAGTGGAGACCCAGTACTTC. This sequence encodes CASSPGTVETQYF.

This chain uses TRBV5-1 with TRBJ2-3; 7 bases align to TRBD1. The V segment lost 0 bases and the J segment 2 bases; nucleotides outside the gene matches: 3. This CDR3 is 15 amino acids long. Germline V CDR1 and CDR2: SGHRS, YFSETQ. The CDR3 nucleotides are TGCGCCAGCAGCTTGGAAGGGGGCGACACAGATACGCAGTATTTT. This gives the protein CASSLEGGDTDTQYF.

V is TRBV4-2 and J is TRBJ1-6; TRBD1 is a possible D gene (6 bases). This CDR3 has 18 amino acids. Trimming removed 0 bases at V and 10 bases at J, with 22 bases between. Per the germline V gene, CDR1 is LGHNA and CDR2 is YNFKEQ. In DNA form, the CDR3 reads TGTGCCAGCAGCCAAGATCTTGACTCGGGGGGCAGGAGATCACCCCTCCACTTT. As protein: CASSQDLDSGGRRSPLHF.

V gene TRBV5-6 combines with J gene TRBJ1-3; D is perhaps TRBD1 (5 bases). Germline assignment: CDR1 SGHDT and CDR2 YYEEEE. This CDR3 comprises 14 residues. V shed 2 bases and J shed 3 bases, with 9 bases lying between them. DNA for the CDR3: TGTGCCAGCAGCTTACCGGGGGTTGGAAACACCATATATTTT. Translation: CASSLPGVGNTIYF.

The rearrangement joins TRBV7-9 to TRBJ2-7, with 9 positions matching TRBD1. J was trimmed by 5 bases and V by 4 bases; bases with no gene match: 12. Germline-derived CDR1 and CDR2 are SEHNR and FQNEAQ (reference sequence). The CDR3 sequence is 16 residues long. CDR3 sequence: CASSYPPGQGTNEQYF. CDR3 bases: TGTGCCAGCAGCTACCCCCCGGGACAGGGTACGAACGAGCAGTACTTC.

This clone was observed once. The chain couples TRBV27 to TRBJ2-2, with D perhaps TRBD1 (6 bases). This CDR3 region has 14 residues. Germline V gives CDR1 MNHEY, CDR2 SMNVEV (reference sequence). Between the trimmed V and J ends, which lost 2 bases and 5 bases, there was a span of 9 bases. The CDR3 nucleotides read TGTGCCAGCAGTTTACAGGGGATGACCGGGGAGCTGTTTTTT. It yields the protein CASSLQGMTGELFF.

CDR3 bases: TGTGCCATCAGTGAGTCGATGGCTAGCGGGGGAGACTACGAGCAGTACTTC. Amino acid sequence: CAISESMASGGDYEQYF. The chain is built from TRBV10-3 and TRBJ2-7, with 10 bases aligning to TRBD2. The CDR3 sequence is 17 residues long. Germline loops: CDR1 ENHRY, CDR2 SYGVKD. J was trimmed by 3 bases and V by 0 bases; bases with no gene match: 8.

This rearrangement joins TRBV4-2 to TRBJ2-2, with 10 nucleotides matching TRBD2. The trim removed 4 bases at V and 4 bases at J, leaving 3 bases unmatched. CDR3 size: 15 residues. Germline V gene lookup returns CDR1 LGHNA and CDR2 YNFKEQ. CDR3: CASSLEREGTGELFF. DNA for the CDR3: TGTGCCAGCAGCCTCGAGCGGGAGGGCACCGGGGAGCTGTTTTTT.

This clone has a single count. This chain uses TRBV4-3 with TRBJ2-1; 7 nucleotides align to TRBD2. Germline V lookup: CDR1 LGHNA, CDR2 YSLEER. The CDR3 is 14 residues long. The V gene end was trimmed by 2 bases and the J gene end by 8 bases; junction bases not matched to a gene: 6. The CDR3 nucleotides read TGCGCCAGCAGCCAAAAAAGCGGGGCCGATGAGCAGTTCTTC. It specifies CASSQKSGADEQFF.

This chain joins TRBV15 and TRBJ2-5; D gene ambiguous. V gave up 3 bases and J gave up 4 bases, with 15 bases separating them. Germline loops: CDR1 LNHNV, CDR2 YYDKDF (reference sequence). This CDR3 spans 15 amino acids. DNA for the CDR3: TGTGCCACCAGCAGTGACCCCGTCCCAGGAGAGACCCAGTACTTC. Amino acids: CATSSDPVPGETQYF.

Of note for this clone: Sequence at one end of the junction differs from germline and may be a read error. Additional DNA sequences in this sample encode the identical CDR3. This chain uses TRBV11-2 with TRBJ1-1; the D is unclear. The CDR3 runs to 15 residues. Germline-derived CDR1 and CDR2 are SGHAT and FQNNGV. CDR3 nucleotides: TGTGCCAGCAGCTTAGGTGGTCGGGTGAACACCGAAGCTTTCTTT. Its protein is CASSLGGRVNTEAFF.

This chain connects TRBV28 to TRBJ1-2; the match to TRBD1 covers 8 bases. The CDR3 spans 16 residues. Per the germline V gene, CDR1 is MDHEN and CDR2 is SYDVKM. The ends lost 1 base at V and 8 bases at J; junction bases unmatched: 12. The CDR3 loop is CASSLSPTGVKRGYTF. The CDR3 DNA follows: TGTGCCAGCAGTTTATCCCCGACAGGGGTAAAGAGGGGCTACACCTTC.

This clone was observed once. The CDR3 DNA reads TGTGCCTGGAGACAGGGGGCGTGGGGCTACACCTTC. The encoded protein is CAWRQGAWGYTF. The chain links TRBV30 to TRBJ1-2; TRBD1 agrees at 9 bases. The CDR3 is 12 residues long. Germline CDR1 GTSNPN, CDR2 SVGIG (reference sequence). V shed 3 bases and J 8 bases; nucleotides not matched to a gene: 4.

This clone was counted a single time. The CDR3 reads CASSKDRGKSYEQYF. CDR3 in DNA: TGTGCCAGTAGTAAAGACAGGGGTAAATCCTACGAGCAGTACTTC. The chain joins TRBV19 to TRBJ2-7, with TRBD1 matching over 8 bases. CDR3 length equals 15 residues. The trim removed 4 bases at V and 1 base at J, leaving 6 bases unmatched. Germline V gene data show CDR1 as LNHDA and CDR2 as SQIVND (reference sequence). Combining the CDR3 with reference TRBV19 and TRBJ2-7 gives the whole variable domain DGGITQSPKYLFRKEGQNVTLSCEQNLNHDAMYWYRQDPGQGLRLIYYSQIVNDFQKGDIAEGYSVSREKKESFPLTVTSAQKNPTAFYLCASSKDRGKSYEQYFGPGTRLTVT.

The gene calls are TRBV4-3 and TRBJ2-1; 7 nucleotides match TRBD2. J lost 2 bases, V lost 3 bases, and 7 bases had no gene match. The CDR3 loop spans 16 amino acids. CDR1 is LGHNA and CDR2 is YSLEER in the germline V gene. The CDR3 protein is CASSQAGTTPYNEQFF. The CDR3 nucleotides are TGCGCCAGCAGCCAGGCCGGGACTACCCCCTACAATGAGCAGTTCTTC.